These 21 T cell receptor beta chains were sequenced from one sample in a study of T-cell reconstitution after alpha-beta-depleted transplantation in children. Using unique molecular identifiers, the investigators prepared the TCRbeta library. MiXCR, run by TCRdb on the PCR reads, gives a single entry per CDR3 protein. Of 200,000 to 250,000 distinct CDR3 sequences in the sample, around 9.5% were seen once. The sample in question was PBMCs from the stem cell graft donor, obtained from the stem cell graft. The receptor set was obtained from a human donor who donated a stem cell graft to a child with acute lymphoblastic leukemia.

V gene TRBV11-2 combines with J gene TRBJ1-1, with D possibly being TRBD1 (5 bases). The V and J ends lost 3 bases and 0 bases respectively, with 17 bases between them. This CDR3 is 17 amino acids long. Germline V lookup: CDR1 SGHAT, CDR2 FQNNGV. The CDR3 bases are TGTGCCAGCAGCTTTGGGGTGGGGGGGAACTTGAACACTGAAGCTTTCTTT. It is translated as CASSFGVGGNLNTEAFF.

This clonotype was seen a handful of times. CDR3 residues: CASSLGPTEAFF. Written as DNA, the CDR3 is TGTGCCAGCAGCTTAGGCCCCACTGAAGCTTTCTTT. J is TRBJ1-1 and V is TRBV7-9; D is uncertain. The CDR3 runs to 12 residues. Germline loops: CDR1 SEHNR, CDR2 FQNEAQ (reference sequence). V dropped 1 base and J dropped 4 bases, with 4 bases sitting between them.

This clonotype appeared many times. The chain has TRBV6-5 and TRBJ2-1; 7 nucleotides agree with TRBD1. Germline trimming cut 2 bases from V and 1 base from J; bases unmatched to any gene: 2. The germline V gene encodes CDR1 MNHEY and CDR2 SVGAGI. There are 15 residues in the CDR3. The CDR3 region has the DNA TGTGCCAGCAGTTACGAGACAGGGTCCTACAATGAGCAGTTCTTC. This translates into CASSYETGSYNEQFF.

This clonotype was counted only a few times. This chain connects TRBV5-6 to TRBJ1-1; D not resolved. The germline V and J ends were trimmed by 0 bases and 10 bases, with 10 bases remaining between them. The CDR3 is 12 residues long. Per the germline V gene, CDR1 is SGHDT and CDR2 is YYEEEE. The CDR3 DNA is TGTGCCAGCAGCTTGGGTGCGCAGGTAGCTTTCTTT. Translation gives CASSLGAQVAFF. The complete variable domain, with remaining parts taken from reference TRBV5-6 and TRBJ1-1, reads DAGVTQSPTHLIKTRGQQVTLRCSPKSGHDTVSWYQQALGQGPQFIFQYYEEEERQRGNFPDRFSGHQFPNYSSELNVNALLLGDSALYLCASSLGAQVAFFGQGTRLTVV.

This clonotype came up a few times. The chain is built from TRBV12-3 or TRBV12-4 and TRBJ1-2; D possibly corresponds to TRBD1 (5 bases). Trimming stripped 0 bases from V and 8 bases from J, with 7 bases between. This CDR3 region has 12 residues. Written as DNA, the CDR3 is TGTGCCAGCAGTTTAGCCAACAGGGGCTACACCTTC. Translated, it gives CASSLANRGYTF.

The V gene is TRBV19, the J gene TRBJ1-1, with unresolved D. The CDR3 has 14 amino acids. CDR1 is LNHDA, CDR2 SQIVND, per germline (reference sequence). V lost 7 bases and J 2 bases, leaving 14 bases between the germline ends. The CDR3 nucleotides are TGTGCCAGTACCCGGGCAGGTACTAACACTGAAGCTTTCTTT. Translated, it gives CASTRAGTNTEAFF.

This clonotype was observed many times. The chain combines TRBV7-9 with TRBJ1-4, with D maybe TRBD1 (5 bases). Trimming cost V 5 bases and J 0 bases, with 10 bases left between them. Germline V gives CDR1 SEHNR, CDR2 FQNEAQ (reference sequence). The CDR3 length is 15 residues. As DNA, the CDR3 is TGTGCCAGCAGCCCCCGACAGACAACTAATGAAAAACTGTTTTTT. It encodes CASSPRQTTNEKLFF. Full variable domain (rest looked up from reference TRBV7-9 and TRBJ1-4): DTGVSQNPRHKITKRGQNVTFRCDPISEHNRLYWYRQTLGQGPEFLTYFQNEAQLEKSRLLSDRFSAERPKGSFSTLEIQRTEQGDSAMYLCASSPRQTTNEKLFFGSGTQLSVL.

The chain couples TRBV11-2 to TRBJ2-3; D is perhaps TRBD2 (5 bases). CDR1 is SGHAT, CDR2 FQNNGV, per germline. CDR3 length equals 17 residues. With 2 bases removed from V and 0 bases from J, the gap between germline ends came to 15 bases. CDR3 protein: CASSLFSGSPSTDTQYF. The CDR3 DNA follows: TGTGCCAGCAGCTTATTTTCGGGGAGCCCTAGCACAGATACGCAGTATTTT.

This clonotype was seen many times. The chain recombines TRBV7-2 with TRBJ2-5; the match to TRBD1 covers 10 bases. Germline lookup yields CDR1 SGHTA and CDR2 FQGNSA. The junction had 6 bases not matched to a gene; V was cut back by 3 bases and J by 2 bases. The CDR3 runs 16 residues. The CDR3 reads CASSLDRGYGQETQYF. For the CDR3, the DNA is TGTGCCAGCAGCTTGGACAGGGGGTACGGGCAAGAGACCCAGTACTTC.

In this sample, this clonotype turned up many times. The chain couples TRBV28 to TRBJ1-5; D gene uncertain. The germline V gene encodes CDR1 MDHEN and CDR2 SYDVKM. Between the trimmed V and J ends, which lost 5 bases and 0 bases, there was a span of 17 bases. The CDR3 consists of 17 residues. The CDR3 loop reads CASSLPPRFHSNQPQHF. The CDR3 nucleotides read TGTGCCAGCAGTCTCCCCCCCAGGTTTCATAGCAATCAGCCCCAGCATTTT.

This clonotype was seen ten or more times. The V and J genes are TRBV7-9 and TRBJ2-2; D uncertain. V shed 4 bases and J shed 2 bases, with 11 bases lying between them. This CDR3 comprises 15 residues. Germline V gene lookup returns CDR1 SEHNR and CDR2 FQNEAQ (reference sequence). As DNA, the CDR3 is TGTGCCAGCAGCTACAGCGAATTAAACACCGGGGAGCTGTTTTTT. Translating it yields CASSYSELNTGELFF.

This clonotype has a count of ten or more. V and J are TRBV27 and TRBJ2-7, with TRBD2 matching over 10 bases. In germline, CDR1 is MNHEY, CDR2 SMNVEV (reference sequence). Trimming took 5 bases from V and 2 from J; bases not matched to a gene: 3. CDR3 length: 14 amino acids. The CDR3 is CASSLAGVPYEQYF. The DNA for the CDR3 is TGTGCCAGCAGTCTAGCGGGGGTACCCTACGAGCAGTACTTC.

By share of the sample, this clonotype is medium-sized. The CDR3: CASSALGAGSYNEQFF. The DNA for the CDR3 is TGCGCCAGCAGCGCTCTAGGTGCGGGCTCCTACAATGAGCAGTTCTTC. The J gene is TRBJ2-1, the V gene TRBV5-1, with D maybe TRBD2 (5 bases). V lost 4 bases to trimming and J lost 0 bases, with 14 bases between them. The length of the CDR3 is 16 residues. Germline V lookup: CDR1 SGHRS, CDR2 YFSETQ. Full variable domain (remainder filled in from reference TRBV5-1 and TRBJ2-1): KAGVTQTPRYLIKTRGQQVTLSCSPISGHRSVSWYQQTPGQGLQFLFEYFSETQRNKGNFPGRFSGRQFSNSRSEMNVSTLELGDSALYLCASSALGAGSYNEQFFGPGTRLTVL.

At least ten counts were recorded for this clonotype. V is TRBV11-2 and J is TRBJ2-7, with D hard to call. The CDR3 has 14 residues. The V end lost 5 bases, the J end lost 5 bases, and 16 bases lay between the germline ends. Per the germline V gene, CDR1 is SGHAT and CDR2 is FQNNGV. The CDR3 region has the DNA TGTGCCAGCAGCCTTGACGTTTCTGGTAACGAGCAGTACTTC. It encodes CASSLDVSGNEQYF.

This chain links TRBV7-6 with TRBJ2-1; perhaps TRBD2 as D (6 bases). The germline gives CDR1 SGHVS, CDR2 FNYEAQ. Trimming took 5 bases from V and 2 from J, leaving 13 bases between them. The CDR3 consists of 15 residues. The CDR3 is CASSLRDLTYNEQFF. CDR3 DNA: TGTGCCAGCAGCCTCCGGGACTTGACCTACAATGAGCAGTTCTTC.

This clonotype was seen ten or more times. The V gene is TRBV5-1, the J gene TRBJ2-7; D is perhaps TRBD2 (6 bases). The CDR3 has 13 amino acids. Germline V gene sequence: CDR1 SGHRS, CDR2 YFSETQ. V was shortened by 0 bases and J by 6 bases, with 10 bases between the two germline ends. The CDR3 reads CASSLAAGIEQYF. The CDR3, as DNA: TGCGCCAGCAGCTTGGCCGCGGGAATCGAGCAGTACTTC.

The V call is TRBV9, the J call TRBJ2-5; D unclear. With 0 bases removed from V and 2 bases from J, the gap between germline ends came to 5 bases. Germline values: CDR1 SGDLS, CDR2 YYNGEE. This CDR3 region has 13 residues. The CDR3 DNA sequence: TGTGCCAGCAGCGTAGCTTTACAAGAGACCCAGTACTTC. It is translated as CASSVALQETQYF. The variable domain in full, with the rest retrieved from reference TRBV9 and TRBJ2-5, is DSGVTQTPKHLITATGQRVTLRCSPRSGDLSVYWYQQSLDQGLQFLIQYYNGEERAKGNILERFSAQQFPDLHSELNLSSLELGDSALYFCASSVALQETQYFGPGTRLLVL.

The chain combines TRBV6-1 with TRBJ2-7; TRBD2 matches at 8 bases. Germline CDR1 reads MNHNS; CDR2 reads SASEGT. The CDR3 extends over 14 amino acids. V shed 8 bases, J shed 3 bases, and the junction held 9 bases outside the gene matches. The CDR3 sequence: CASAGAGGIYEQYF. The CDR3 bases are TGTGCCAGCGCAGGGGCGGGGGGAATCTACGAGCAGTACTTC.

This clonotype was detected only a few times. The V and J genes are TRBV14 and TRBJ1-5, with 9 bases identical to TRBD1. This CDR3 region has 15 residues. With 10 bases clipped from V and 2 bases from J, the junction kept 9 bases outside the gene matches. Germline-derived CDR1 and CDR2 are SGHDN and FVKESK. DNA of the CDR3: TGTGCCAACACAGGGGGCTCTGGAGGCAATCAGCCCCAGCATTTT. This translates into CANTGGSGGNQPQHF.

The CDR3 region has the DNA TGTGCCACCAGCAGGGACAGGGTAACTGGGGCCAACGTCCTGACTTTC. Translation gives CATSRDRVTGANVLTF. The chain couples TRBV15 to TRBJ2-6; 8 nucleotides line up with TRBD1. CDR3 size: 16 residues. V shed 3 bases and J 2 bases; nucleotides not matched to a gene: 3. CDR1 and CDR2 (germline): LNHNV, YYDKDF (reference sequence). Supplemented by reference TRBV15 and TRBJ2-6, the full variable domain reads DAMVIQNPRYQVTQFGKPVTLSCSQTLNHNVMYWYQQKSSQAPKLLFHYYDKDFNNEADTPDNFQSRRPNTSFCFLDIRSPGLGDTAMYLCATSRDRVTGANVLTFGAGSRLTVL.

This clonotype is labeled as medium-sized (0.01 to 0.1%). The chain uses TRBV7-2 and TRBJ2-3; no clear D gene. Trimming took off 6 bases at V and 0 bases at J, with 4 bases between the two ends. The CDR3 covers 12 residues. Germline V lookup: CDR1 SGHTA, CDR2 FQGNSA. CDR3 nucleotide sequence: TGTGCCAGCAGTCTTAGCACAGATACGCAGTATTTT. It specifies CASSLSTDTQYF.